This TCR beta chain comes out of a study of sequential checkpoint blockade in melanoma. About the study: After both sequences, patients received maintenance nivolumab. 91 pretreatment tumor DNA samples were TCRβ immunosequenced. Study-level findings and limits: Patients with week-13 increases in T-cell fraction and clonality benefited about 30 times more often.

The treatment was: randomized to nivolumab then ipilimumab (arm A) or the reverse (arm B). The V gene's germline CDR1 is LNHDA and CDR2 SQIVND (reference sequence). The CDR3 covers 14 residues. The V segment lost 3 bases and the J segment 7 bases; nucleotides outside the gene matches: 3. Comments on this clone: Its antigen is currently unknown.

TCRdb's table, derived via immunoSEQ multiplex PCR, lists solely in-frame clones and lacks some. The sample records more than 5,500 clones, 23% being singletons. Sample: tumor tissue (inferred from file names), taken from a patient given nivolumab and ipilimumab in sequence. The chain couples TRBV19 to TRBJ2-1; TRBD2 matches 10 bases. The TCR comes from a human donor with melanoma. Here the CDR3 DNA reads TGTGCCAGTAGTATCCTAGCGGGAGAAAATGAGCAGTTCTTC. This encodes CASSILAGENEQFF. Looking up the rest from reference TRBV19 and TRBJ2-1 gives the full variable domain: DGGITQSPKYLFRKEGQNVTLSCEQNLNHDAMYWYRQDPGQGLRLIYYSQIVNDFQKGDIAEGYSVSREKKESFPLTVTSAQKNPTAFYLCASSILAGENEQFFGPGTRLTVL.